This entry lists 25 T cell receptor beta chains sequenced from one sample in a study of Graves' ophthalmopathy and Graves' hyperthyroidism. Transcripts of RNA were the source for amplifying TCR beta CDR3 regions. RT-PCR in the first round used HTBI primers; a second-round multiplex PCR followed. TCRdb re-called the multiplex PCR reads with MiXCR, one entry per CDR3 protein. Among almost 400,000 distinct CDR3 sequences listed, 15% to 20% were seen once. The sequencing sample was made of peripheral blood. The source is a young woman with Graves' ophthalmopathy.

This clonotype showed up many times. The gene calls are TRBV6-2 or TRBV6-3 and TRBJ2-2, with D possibly called TRBD1 or TRBD2 (5 bases each). Trimming pared 2 bases from V and 0 bases from J, leaving 16 bases between. Germline V gene data show CDR1 as MNHEY and CDR2 as SVGEGT. The CDR3 contains 18 residues. As DNA, the CDR3 is TGTGCCAGCAGTTACCTCTACCCGCCGGGACCGAACACCGGGGAGCTGTTTTTT. This encodes CASSYLYPPGPNTGELFF.

This clonotype was counted many times. The rearrangement joins TRBV30 to TRBJ1-3; TRBD1 might be the D (6 bases). The CDR3 covers 16 residues. Germline V gene lookup returns CDR1 GTSNPN and CDR2 SVGIG (reference sequence). The V gene lost 2 bases and the J gene lost 0 bases, with 14 bases spanning the gap. As DNA, the CDR3 is TGTGCCTGGAGTAAAGGGGGACCCAGCTCTGGAAACACCATATATTTT. Residues: CAWSKGGPSSGNTIYF.

This clonotype was picked up many times. V and J are TRBV20-1 and TRBJ2-5; TRBD2 matches at 7 bases. CDR1 is DFQATT and CDR2 is SNEGSKA in the germline V gene (reference sequence). The trim removed 3 bases at V and 5 bases at J, leaving 21 bases unmatched. CDR3 size: 18 residues. CDR3 sequence reads: CSASILWVGGSFYETQYF. In DNA, the CDR3 is TGCAGTGCTAGCATTTTATGGGTCGGGGGGTCCTTTTACGAGACCCAGTACTTC.

This clonotype appeared many times. The genes are TRBV6-5 and TRBJ2-4; D is possibly TRBD1 or TRBD2 (5 bases each). This CDR3 contains 17 residues. Trimming removed 0 bases from V and 0 bases from J, with 12 bases in between. Germline V lookup: CDR1 MNHEY, CDR2 SVGAGI. CDR3 sequence reads: CASSYSPPGLAKNIQYF. The CDR3 DNA reads TGTGCCAGCAGTTACTCCCCCCCGGGGCTAGCCAAAAACATTCAGTACTTC.

The rearrangement links TRBV12-3 or TRBV12-4 to TRBJ1-2; D gene unclear. The CDR3 contains 15 residues. Trimming pared 3 bases from V and 8 bases from J, leaving 19 bases between. CDR3 residues: CASSFVEDAGRGYTF. CDR3 DNA sequence: TGTGCCAGCAGTTTTGTAGAGGACGCAGGTCGGGGCTACACCTTC.

The table lists this clonotype with many counts. The chain combines TRBV7-3 with TRBJ2-2; 7 nucleotides line up with TRBD2. With V trimmed by 5 bases and J by 4 bases, 7 bases remained unmatched. The CDR3 runs to 15 residues. Germline CDR1 and CDR2: SGHTA and FQGTGA. DNA of the CDR3: TGTGCCAGCAGCATCCAACGGGGGGTCACCGGGGAGCTGTTTTTT. Translation gives CASSIQRGVTGELFF.

Ten or more counts support this clonotype. V gene TRBV6-1 combines with J gene TRBJ1-1, with D hard to call. Trimming removed 6 bases at V and 7 bases at J, with 12 bases between. CDR1 and CDR2 from the germline V gene are MNHNS and SASEGT. The CDR3 covers 12 residues. The CDR3 loop is CASRGGPIEAFF. The CDR3 region has the DNA TGTGCCAGCAGAGGTGGCCCGATTGAAGCTTTCTTT.

This clonotype came up many times. The V and J genes are TRBV14 and TRBJ2-6; D is perhaps TRBD1 (6 bases). V lost 6 bases and J 0 bases, leaving 12 bases between the germline ends. CDR1 is SGHDN and CDR2 is FVKESK in the germline V gene. The CDR3 is 16 amino acids. The CDR3 region is CASSRGTSSGANVLTF. In DNA form, the CDR3 reads TGTGCCAGCAGTAGGGGGACCTCCTCTGGGGCCAACGTCCTGACTTTC.

This clonotype was seen ten or more times. The gene calls are TRBV6-1 and TRBJ1-1, with 8 bases lining up with TRBD1. Germline V CDR1 and CDR2: MNHNS, SASEGT. This CDR3 is 14 amino acids long. V shed 6 bases, J shed 4 bases, and the junction held 7 bases outside the gene matches. Written as DNA, the CDR3 is TGTGCCAGCAGAGGCGGACAGGGAGGCACTGAAGCTTTCTTT. Its translation: CASRGGQGGTEAFF.

This clonotype has a single count. V and J are TRBV6-1 and TRBJ2-7; 10 bases are a match to TRBD2. J was trimmed by 0 bases and V by 8 bases; bases with no gene match: 4. Germline-derived CDR1 and CDR2 are MNHNS and SASEGT. CDR3 length equals 14 residues. CDR3 sequence reads: CASCGLAASYEQYF. The CDR3 region has the DNA TGTGCCAGCTGCGGACTAGCGGCCTCCTACGAGCAGTACTTC.

In this sample, this clonotype turned up many times. The chain combines TRBV10-3 with TRBJ2-5; perhaps D is TRBD1 or TRBD2 (5 bases each). Per germline, CDR1 ENHRY and CDR2 SYGVKD. V was pared by 11 bases and J by 5 bases, with 21 bases between. This CDR3 is 14 amino acids long. CDR3 amino acids: CASARDPLKETQYF. CDR3 coding DNA: TGTGCCTCAGCACGGGACCCCTTAAAGGAGACCCAGTACTTC.

The chain joins TRBV29-1 to TRBJ2-7, with D uncertain. V was clipped by 4 bases and J by 2 bases, with 9 bases between them. Looked up from germline, CDR1 is SQVTM and CDR2 is ANQGSEA. CDR3 length equals 12 residues. CDR3 sequence (DNA): TGCAGCGTTGGAGGCAGTCCCTACGAGCAGTACTTC. Protein product: CSVGGSPYEQYF.

V is TRBV28 and J is TRBJ1-1; D not resolved. From germline, CDR1 is MDHEN and CDR2 SYDVKM. The CDR3 length is 11 residues. V shed 8 bases and J shed 5 bases, with 9 bases lying between them. The CDR3 loop reads CASCSWTEAFF. The CDR3 nucleotides are TGTGCCAGCTGTAGCTGGACTGAAGCTTTCTTT.

This clonotype has ten or more counts. This sequence joins TRBV4-3 and TRBJ1-2; D gene ambiguous. Germline values: CDR1 LGHNA, CDR2 YSLEER. The V and J ends lost 0 bases and 0 bases respectively, with 8 bases between them. The CDR3 contains 15 residues. The CDR3 DNA reads as TGCGCCAGCAGCCAAGATCACTCAGCTAACTATGGCTACACCTTC. It encodes CASSQDHSANYGYTF.

The table lists this clonotype with a few counts. V is TRBV19 and J is TRBJ2-7; 8 nucleotides match TRBD2. The CDR3 runs 16 residues. V lost 2 bases, J lost 7 bases, and 13 bases stayed unmatched. Germline CDR1 is LNHDA and CDR2 is SQIVND (reference sequence). CDR3 amino acids: CASSITGGRGSEEQYF. CDR3 nucleotide sequence: TGTGCCAGTAGTATAACGGGGGGGCGCGGTTCGGAAGAGCAGTACTTC.

This clonotype was seen at least ten times. The rearrangement links TRBV7-2 to TRBJ1-1, with no clear D. The CDR3 contains 13 residues. Deletions cut 5 bases from V and 1 base from J, with 8 bases between. From germline, CDR1 is SGHTA and CDR2 FQGNSA. For the CDR3, the DNA is TGTGCCAGCAGCAAGGTTGCGAACACTGAAGCTTTCTTT. Translated: CASSKVANTEAFF.

This clonotype appeared many times. Given the absence of the conserved phenylalanine or tryptophan at the CDR3 end, a read error is likely. It is unclear where the CDR3 begins or ends on the DNA, so no DNA is shown, and the CDR3 is as TCRdb lists it. The chain employs TRBV4-1 and TRBJ2-7. Germline V lookup: CDR1 MGHRA, CDR2 YSYEKL. The length of the CDR3 is 10 amino acids, counting both ends. CDR3 sequence reads: CASSQVGFPL.

There are many counts of this clonotype. The CDR3 coding sequence is TGTGCCAGCAGCGTTACCCGGGGCTCCTACGAGCAGTACTTC. Amino acid sequence: CASSVTRGSYEQYF. This chain uses TRBV7-9 with TRBJ2-7; tentative D call: TRBD2 (5 bases). The CDR3 length is 14 residues. V lost 5 bases and J 0 bases, leaving 11 bases between the germline ends. Germline V gene lookup returns CDR1 SEHNR and CDR2 FQNEAQ (reference sequence).

In its sample, this clonotype was seen a few times. V and J are TRBV6-2 or TRBV6-3 and TRBJ1-1, with TRBD1 matching 7 bases. Germline V gives CDR1 MNHEY, CDR2 SVGEGT. The trim removed 4 bases at V and 2 bases at J, leaving 10 bases unmatched. The CDR3 consists of 16 residues. The CDR3 nucleotides read TGTGCCAGCAGTTGGGACAGCCGAGGGACTAACACTGAAGCTTTCTTT. Protein product: CASSWDSRGTNTEAFF.

Ten or more counts support this clonotype. This chain joins TRBV24-1 and TRBJ1-2; 7 bases align to TRBD1. V gave up 5 bases and J gave up 4 bases; unmatched junction bases: 3. The CDR3 extends over 13 amino acids. Germline V gene sequence: CDR1 KGHDR, CDR2 SFDVKD. The CDR3 region is CATSGQGPYGYTF. CDR3 sequence (DNA): TGTGCCACCAGTGGACAGGGCCCCTATGGCTACACCTTC.

This clonotype appeared many times. V gene TRBV6-2 or TRBV6-3 combines with J gene TRBJ2-7; D assignment may be TRBD1 or TRBD2 (6 bases each). V was trimmed by 10 bases and J by 7 bases, leaving 20 bases between them. Germline V lookup: CDR1 MNHEY, CDR2 SVGEGT. The CDR3 covers 13 residues. CDR3 sequence: CATRGLDDYEQYF. The DNA of the CDR3 is TGTGCCACCAGGGGACTGGACGATTATGAGCAGTACTTC.

CDR3 DNA: TGTGCCAGCAGCTTCACCGAGATTAACTATGGCTACACCTTC. Protein sequence: CASSFTEINYGYTF. This chain uses TRBV11-2 with TRBJ1-2; D unclear. The CDR3 runs 14 residues. The germline V gene has CDR1 SGHAT and CDR2 FQNNGV. Trimming shortened V by 3 bases and J by 1 base, and 9 bases separated the two germline ends.

This clonotype was seen a single time. The conserved closing phenylalanine or tryptophan is absent in this CDR3, likely reflecting a read error. The DNA is left out, because the CDR3 cannot be placed on it with certainty; the CDR3 is given as TCRdb lists it. V gene TRBV6-2 or TRBV6-3 combines with J gene TRBJ1-1; the table gives TRBD1 as D, unverified against the DNA. From its first to its last residue, the CDR3 has 13 amino acids. Germline V gene lookup returns CDR1 MNHEY and CDR2 SVGEGT. The CDR3 is CASSATGTAVTVV.

The chain joins TRBV2 to TRBJ1-5; 7 bases map to TRBD1. The CDR3 contains 15 residues. J gave up 3 bases and V 4 bases, and 6 bases lay outside the gene matches. Germline CDR1 is SNHLY and CDR2 is FYNNEI. The CDR3 is CASSGHRGANQPQHF. The CDR3 DNA follows: TGTGCCAGCAGTGGTCACAGGGGCGCCAATCAGCCCCAGCATTTT.

This clonotype occurred a few times. The chain recombines TRBV2 with TRBJ2-4, with D possibly being TRBD2 (5 bases). CDR3 length: 13 amino acids. Germline V gene data show CDR1 as SNHLY and CDR2 as FYNNEI. Trimming left V 10 bases short and J 5 bases short, with 15 bases between. DNA of the CDR3: TGTGCCACCTCCTCGAGGGTACAAAACATTCAGTACTTC. It specifies CATSSRVQNIQYF.